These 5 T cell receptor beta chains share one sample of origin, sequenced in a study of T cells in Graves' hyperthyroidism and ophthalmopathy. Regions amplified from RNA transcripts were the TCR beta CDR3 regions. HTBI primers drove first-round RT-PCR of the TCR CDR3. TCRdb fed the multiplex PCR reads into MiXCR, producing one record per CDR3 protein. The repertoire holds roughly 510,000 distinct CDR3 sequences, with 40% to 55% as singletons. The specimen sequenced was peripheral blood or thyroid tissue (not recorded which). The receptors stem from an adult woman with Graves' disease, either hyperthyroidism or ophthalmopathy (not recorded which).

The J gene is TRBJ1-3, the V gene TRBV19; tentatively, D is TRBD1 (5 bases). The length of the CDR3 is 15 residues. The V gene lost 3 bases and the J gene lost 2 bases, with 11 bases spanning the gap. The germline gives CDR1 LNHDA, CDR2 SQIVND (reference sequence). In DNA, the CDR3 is TGTGCCAGTAGTATCACCCGACAGCCTGGAAACACCATATATTTT. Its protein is CASSITRQPGNTIYF.

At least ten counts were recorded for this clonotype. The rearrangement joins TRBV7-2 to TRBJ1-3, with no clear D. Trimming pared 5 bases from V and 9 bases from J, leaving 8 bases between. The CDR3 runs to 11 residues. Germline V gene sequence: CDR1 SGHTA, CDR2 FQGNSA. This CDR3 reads CASSAHATIYF. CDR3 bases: TGTGCCAGCAGCGCACATGCCACCATATATTTT.

The CDR3 protein is CASSLTTRGFNEQYF. The DNA of the CDR3 is TGTGCCAGCAGCCTTACGACCAGAGGTTTTAACGAGCAGTACTTC. J is TRBJ2-7 and V is TRBV11-2; D is undetermined. V gave up 5 bases and J gave up 5 bases, with 19 bases separating them. From germline, CDR1 is SGHAT and CDR2 FQNNGV. The CDR3 length is 15 residues.

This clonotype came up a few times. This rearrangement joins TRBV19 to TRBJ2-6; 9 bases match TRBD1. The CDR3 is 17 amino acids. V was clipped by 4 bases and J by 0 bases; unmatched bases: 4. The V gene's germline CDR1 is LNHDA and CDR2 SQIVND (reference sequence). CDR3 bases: TGTGCCAGTAGTACGGGACAGGGCGGCTCTGGGGCCAACGTCCTGACTTTC. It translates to CASSTGQGGSGANVLTF.

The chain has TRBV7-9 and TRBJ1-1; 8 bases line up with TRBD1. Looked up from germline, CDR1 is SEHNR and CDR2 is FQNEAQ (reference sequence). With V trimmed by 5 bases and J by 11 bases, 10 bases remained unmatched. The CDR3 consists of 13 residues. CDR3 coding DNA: TGTGCCAGCAGCACACGGACAGGGATTGGCGCTTTCTTT. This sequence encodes CASSTRTGIGAFF.